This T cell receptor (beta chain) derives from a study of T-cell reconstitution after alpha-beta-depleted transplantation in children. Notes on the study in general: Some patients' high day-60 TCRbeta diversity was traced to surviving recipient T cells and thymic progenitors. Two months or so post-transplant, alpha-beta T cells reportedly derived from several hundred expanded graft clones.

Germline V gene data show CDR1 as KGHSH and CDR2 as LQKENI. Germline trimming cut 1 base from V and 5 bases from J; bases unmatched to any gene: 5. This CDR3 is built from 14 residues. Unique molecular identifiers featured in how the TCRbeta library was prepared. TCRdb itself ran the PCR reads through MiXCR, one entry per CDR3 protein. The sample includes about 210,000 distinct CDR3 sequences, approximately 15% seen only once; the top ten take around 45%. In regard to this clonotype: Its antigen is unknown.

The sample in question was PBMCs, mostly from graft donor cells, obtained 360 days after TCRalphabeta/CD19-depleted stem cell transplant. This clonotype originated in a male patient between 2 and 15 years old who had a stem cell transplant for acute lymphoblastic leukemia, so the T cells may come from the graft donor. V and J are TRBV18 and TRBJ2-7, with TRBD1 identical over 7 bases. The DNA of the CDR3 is TGTGCCAGCTCACCACTAGAGGGGGCCCACGAGCAGTACTTC. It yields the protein CASSPLEGAHEQYF.